This T cell receptor (beta chain) derives from a study of T cell responses to AZD1222 COVID-19 vaccine. Generated by immunoSEQ multiplex PCR, the TCRdb table keeps only in-frame clones and is missing some. Here the sample spans around 99,000 clones, about 92% being singletons. This clone occurred a few times. Its antigen remains unidentified. Whole-study findings and limits: Spike-specific TCRs gained breadth and depth after people received two AZD1222 doses.

CDR1 is SEHNR, CDR2 FQNEAQ, per germline (reference sequence). V trimming: 0 bases; J trimming: 2 bases; junction bases outside the gene matches: 9. The CDR3 extends over 18 amino acids. The receptor was derived from an adult in good health. This sample comprised peripheral blood, obtained on day 0 of AZD1222 vaccination. The V gene is TRBV7-9, the J gene TRBJ2-1; TRBD2 matches 8 bases. Here the CDR3 reads CASSLAYPSGRAYNEQFF. In DNA, the CDR3 is TGTGCCAGCAGCTTAGCGTACCCCAGCGGGAGAGCCTACAATGAGCAGTTCTTC.